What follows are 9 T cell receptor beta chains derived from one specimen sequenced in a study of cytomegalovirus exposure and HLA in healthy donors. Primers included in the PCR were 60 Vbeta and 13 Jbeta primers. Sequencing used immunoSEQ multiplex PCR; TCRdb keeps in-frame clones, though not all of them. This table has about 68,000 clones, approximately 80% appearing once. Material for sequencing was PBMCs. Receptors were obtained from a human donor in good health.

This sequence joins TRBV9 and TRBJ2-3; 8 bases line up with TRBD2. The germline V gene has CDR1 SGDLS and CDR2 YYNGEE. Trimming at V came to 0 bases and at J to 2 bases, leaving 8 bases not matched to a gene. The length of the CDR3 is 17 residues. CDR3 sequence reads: CASSVGTRGGLTDTQYF. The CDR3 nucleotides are TGTGCCAGCAGCGTAGGGACCCGCGGGGGGCTCACAGATACGCAGTATTTT.

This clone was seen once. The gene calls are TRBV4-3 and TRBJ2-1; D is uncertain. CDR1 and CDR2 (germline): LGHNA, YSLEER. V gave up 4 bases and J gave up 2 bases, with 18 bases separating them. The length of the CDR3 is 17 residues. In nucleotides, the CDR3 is TGCGCCAGCAGCCTAAGGAGTCTAGTCTCCACCTACAATGAGCAGTTCTTC. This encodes CASSLRSLVSTYNEQFF.

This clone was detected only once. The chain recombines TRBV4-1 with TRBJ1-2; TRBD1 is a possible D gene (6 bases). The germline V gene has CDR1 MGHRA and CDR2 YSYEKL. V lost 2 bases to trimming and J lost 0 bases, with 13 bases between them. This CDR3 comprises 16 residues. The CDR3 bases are TGCGCCAGCAGCCAAAAGGGACAAATCCCTAACTATGGCTACACCTTC. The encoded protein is CASSQKGQIPNYGYTF.

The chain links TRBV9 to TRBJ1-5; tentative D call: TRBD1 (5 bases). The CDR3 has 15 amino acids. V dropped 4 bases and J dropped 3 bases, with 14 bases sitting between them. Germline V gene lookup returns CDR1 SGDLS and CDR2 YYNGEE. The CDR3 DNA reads TGTGCCAGCAGCAGAGGACACGATTTCAATCAGCCCCAGCATTTT. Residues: CASSRGHDFNQPQHF.

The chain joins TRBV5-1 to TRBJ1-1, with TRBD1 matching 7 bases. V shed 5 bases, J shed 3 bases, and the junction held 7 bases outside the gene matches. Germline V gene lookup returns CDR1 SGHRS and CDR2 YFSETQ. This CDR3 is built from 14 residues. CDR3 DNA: TGCGCCAGCAGGGAGACTACAGGGGACACTGAAGCTTTCTTT. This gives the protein CASRETTGDTEAFF.

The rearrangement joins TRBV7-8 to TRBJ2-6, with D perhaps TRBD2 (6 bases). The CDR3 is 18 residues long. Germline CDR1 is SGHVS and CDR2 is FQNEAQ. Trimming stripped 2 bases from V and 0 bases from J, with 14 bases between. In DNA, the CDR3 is TGTGCCAGCAGCTTAAGGGTAGCGGCCTCCTCTGGGGCCAACGTCCTGACTTTC. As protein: CASSLRVAASSGANVLTF.

CDR3 in amino acids: CASGRVSGTDTQYF. As DNA, the CDR3 is TGTGCCAGCGGGAGGGTTAGCGGCACAGATACGCAGTATTTT. The genes are TRBV9 and TRBJ2-3, with 7 bases matching TRBD2. The CDR3 sequence is 14 residues long. CDR1 and CDR2 (germline): SGDLS, YYNGEE. The junction had 6 bases not matched to a gene; V was cut back by 7 bases and J by 1 base.

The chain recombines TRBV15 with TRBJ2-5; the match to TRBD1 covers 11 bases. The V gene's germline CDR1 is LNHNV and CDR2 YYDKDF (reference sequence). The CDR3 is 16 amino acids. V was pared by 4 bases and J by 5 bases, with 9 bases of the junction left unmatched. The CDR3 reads CATSNPGQGGQETQYF. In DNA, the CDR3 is TGTGCCACCAGCAATCCGGGACAGGGGGGTCAGGAGACCCAGTACTTC.

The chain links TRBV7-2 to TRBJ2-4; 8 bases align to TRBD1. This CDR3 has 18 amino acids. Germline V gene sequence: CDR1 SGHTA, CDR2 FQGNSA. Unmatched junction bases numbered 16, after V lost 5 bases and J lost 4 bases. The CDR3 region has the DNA TGTGCCAGCAGCCCAGGGCCCCAGGGGGCGCTGGGGAAAAACATTCAGTACTTC. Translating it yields CASSPGPQGALGKNIQYF.